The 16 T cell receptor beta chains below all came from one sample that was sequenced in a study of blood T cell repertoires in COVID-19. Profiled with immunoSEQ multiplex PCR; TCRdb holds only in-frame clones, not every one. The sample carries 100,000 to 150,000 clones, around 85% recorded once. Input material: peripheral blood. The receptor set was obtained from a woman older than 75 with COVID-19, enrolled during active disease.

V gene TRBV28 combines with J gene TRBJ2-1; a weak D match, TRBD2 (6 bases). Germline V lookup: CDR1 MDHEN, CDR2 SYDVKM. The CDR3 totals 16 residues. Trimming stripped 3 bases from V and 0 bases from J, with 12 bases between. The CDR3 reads CASSFVWRGSYNEQFF. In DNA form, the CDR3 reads TGTGCCAGCAGTTTCGTGTGGCGGGGCTCCTACAATGAGCAGTTCTTC.

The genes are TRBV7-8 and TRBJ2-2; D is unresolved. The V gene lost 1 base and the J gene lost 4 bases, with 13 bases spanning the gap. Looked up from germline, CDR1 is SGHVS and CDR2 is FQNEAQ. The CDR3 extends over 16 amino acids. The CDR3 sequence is CASSLGVGSGTGELFF. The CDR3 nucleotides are TGTGCCAGCAGCTTAGGAGTCGGTAGTGGCACCGGGGAGCTGTTTTTT.

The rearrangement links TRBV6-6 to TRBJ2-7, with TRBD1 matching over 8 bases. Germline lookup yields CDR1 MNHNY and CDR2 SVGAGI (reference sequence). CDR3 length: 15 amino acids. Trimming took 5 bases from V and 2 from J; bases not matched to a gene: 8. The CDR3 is CASSPRDRSTYEQYF. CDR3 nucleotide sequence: TGTGCCAGCAGTCCCCGGGACAGGTCCACCTACGAGCAGTACTTC.

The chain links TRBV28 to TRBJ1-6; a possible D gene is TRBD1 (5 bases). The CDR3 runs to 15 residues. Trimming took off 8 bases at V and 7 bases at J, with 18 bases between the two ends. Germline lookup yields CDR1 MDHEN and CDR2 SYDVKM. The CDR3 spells CASVSGEGKNSPLHF. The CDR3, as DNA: TGTGCCAGCGTTTCGGGGGAGGGAAAAAATTCACCCCTCCACTTT.

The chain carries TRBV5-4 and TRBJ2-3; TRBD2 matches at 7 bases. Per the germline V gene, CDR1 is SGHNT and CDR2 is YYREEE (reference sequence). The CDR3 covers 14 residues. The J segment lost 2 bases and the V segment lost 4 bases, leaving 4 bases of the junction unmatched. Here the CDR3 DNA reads TGTGCCAGCAGCCCAGCGGGAAACACAGATACGCAGTATTTT. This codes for CASSPAGNTDTQYF. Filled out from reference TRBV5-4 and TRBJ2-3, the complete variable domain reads ETGVTQSPTHLIKTRGQQVTLRCSSQSGHNTVSWYQQALGQGPQFIFQYYREEENGRGNFPPRFSGLQFPNYSSELNVNALELDDSALYLCASSPAGNTDTQYFGPGTRLTVL.

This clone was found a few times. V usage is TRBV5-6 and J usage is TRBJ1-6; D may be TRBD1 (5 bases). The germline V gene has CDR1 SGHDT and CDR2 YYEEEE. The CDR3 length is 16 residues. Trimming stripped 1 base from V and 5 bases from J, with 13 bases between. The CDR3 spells CASSLWAGRNNSPLHF. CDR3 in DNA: TGTGCCAGCAGCTTGTGGGCAGGGAGGAATAATTCACCCCTCCACTTT.

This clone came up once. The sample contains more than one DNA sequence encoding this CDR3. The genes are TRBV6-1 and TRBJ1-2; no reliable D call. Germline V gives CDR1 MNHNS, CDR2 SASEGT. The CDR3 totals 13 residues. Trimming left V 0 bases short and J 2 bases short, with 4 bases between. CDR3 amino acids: CASSEAGNYGYTF. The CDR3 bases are TGTGCCAGCAGTGAAGCGGGCAACTATGGCTACACCTTC.

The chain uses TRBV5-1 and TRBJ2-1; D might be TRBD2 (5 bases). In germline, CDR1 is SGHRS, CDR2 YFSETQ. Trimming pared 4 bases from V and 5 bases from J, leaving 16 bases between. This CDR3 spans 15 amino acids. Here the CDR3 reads CASSLQGSSDNEQFF. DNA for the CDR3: TGCGCCAGCAGCCTGCAAGGTAGTAGCGACAATGAGCAGTTCTTC. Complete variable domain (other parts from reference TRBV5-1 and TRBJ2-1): KAGVTQTPRYLIKTRGQQVTLSCSPISGHRSVSWYQQTPGQGLQFLFEYFSETQRNKGNFPGRFSGRQFSNSRSEMNVSTLELGDSALYLCASSLQGSSDNEQFFGPGTRLTVL.

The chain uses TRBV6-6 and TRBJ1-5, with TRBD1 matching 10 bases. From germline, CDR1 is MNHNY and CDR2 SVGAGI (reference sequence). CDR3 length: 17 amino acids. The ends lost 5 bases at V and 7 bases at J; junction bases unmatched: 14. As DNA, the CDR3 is TGTGCCAGCAGTCTAGGTGAAGATCCGGGACAGGGGCAGCCCCAGCATTTT. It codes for CASSLGEDPGQGQPQHF.

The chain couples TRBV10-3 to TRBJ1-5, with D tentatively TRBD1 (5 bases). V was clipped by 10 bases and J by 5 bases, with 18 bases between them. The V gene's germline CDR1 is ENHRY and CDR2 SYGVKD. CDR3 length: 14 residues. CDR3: CATGNGHVDQPQHF. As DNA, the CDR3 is TGTGCCACCGGCAATGGACACGTAGATCAGCCCCAGCATTTT.

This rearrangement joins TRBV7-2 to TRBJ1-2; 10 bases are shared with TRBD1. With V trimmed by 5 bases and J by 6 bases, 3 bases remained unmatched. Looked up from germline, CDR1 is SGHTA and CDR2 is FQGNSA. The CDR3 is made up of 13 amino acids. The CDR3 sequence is CASSTGTGDGYTF. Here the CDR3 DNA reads TGTGCCAGCAGCACGGGGACAGGGGATGGCTACACCTTC.

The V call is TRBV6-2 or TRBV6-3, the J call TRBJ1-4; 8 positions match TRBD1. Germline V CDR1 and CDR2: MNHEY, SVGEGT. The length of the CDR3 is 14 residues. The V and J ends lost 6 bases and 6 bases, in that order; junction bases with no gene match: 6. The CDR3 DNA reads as TGTGCCAGCAGCGTTCCAGGGGGCTATGAAAAACTGTTTTTT. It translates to CASSVPGGYEKLFF.

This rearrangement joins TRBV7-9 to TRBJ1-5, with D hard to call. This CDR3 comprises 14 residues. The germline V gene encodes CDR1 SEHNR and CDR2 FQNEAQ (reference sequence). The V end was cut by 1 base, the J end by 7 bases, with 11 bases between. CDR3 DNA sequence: TGTGCCAGCAGCTTAGGCCCCATAGTCCAGCCCCAGCATTTT. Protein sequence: CASSLGPIVQPQHF. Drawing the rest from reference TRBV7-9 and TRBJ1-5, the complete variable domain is DTGVSQNPRHKITKRGQNVTFRCDPISEHNRLYWYRQTLGQGPEFLTYFQNEAQLEKSRLLSDRFSAERPKGSFSTLEIQRTEQGDSAMYLCASSLGPIVQPQHFGDGTRLSIL.

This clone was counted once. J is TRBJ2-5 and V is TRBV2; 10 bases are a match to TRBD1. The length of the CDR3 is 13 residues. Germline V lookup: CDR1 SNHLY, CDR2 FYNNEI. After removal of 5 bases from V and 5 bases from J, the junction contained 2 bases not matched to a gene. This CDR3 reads CASSRDRGETQYF. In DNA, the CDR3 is TGTGCCAGCAGTCGGGACAGGGGTGAGACCCAGTACTTC.

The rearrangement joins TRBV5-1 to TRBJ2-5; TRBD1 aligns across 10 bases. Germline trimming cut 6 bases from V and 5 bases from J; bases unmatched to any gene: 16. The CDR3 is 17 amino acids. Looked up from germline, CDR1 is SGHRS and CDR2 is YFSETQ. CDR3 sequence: CASTLTRQGAQGETQYF. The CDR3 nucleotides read TGCGCCAGCACGCTCACTCGACAGGGGGCGCAGGGGGAGACCCAGTACTTC. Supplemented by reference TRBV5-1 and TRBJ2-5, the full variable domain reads KAGVTQTPRYLIKTRGQQVTLSCSPISGHRSVSWYQQTPGQGLQFLFEYFSETQRNKGNFPGRFSGRQFSNSRSEMNVSTLELGDSALYLCASTLTRQGAQGETQYFGPGTRLLVL.

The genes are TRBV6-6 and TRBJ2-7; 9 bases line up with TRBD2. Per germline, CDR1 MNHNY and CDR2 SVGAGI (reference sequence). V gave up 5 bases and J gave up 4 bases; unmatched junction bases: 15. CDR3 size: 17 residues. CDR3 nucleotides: TGTGCCAGCAGTCCAGCGGCGGGGGTAGCGGGGGAGTACGAGCAGTACTTC. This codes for CASSPAAGVAGEYEQYF.